The entry below describes one T cell receptor (beta chain). Its specificity is not known. Overlapping HIV-1 Gag 15-mer peptides at 0.95 to 1 ug per peptide per mL were used. Memory cells lacking CD40L and CD69 with high CD45RO were sorted. An approximately 19-hour stimulation of CD8-depleted PBMCs used anti-CD28/CD49d costimulation, CD40-blocking antibody and enfuvirtide. The source of the sample is a study of persistence of HIV-infected CD4 T cells. The overall study: Donors had been on suppressive ART for a median of 8 years.

The libraries were made with immunoSEQ version 4 in survey mode. Genomic DNA was diluted to 7.5 to 10 ng/uL, up to roughly 1 ug per sample. Profiling relied on immunoSEQ multiplex PCR, and the TCRdb table lists in-frame clones only, not all of them. In the table there are about 35,000 clones, 85% to 90% of which are singletons. Germline assignment: CDR1 LNHDA and CDR2 SQIVND (reference sequence). The CDR3 spans 16 residues. V was trimmed by 0 bases and J by 10 bases, leaving 16 bases between them. The source material was cultured CD4+ T cells from PBMCs, sampled from a patient who received antiretroviral therapy. This chain connects TRBV19 to TRBJ1-6; D ambiguous. The clonotype originates from an adult with HIV. The donor label of this sample is uncertain. This CDR3 is CASSIDLFQVSSPLHF. The CDR3 coding sequence is TGTGCCAGTAGTATAGATCTATTTCAGGTCAGCTCACCCCTCCACTTT.